The 19 T cell receptor beta chains presented below share a single source sample, sequenced in a study of shared clonotypes between healthy human individuals. Data came from immunoSEQ multiplex PCR; TCRdb stores just in-frame clones and leaves some out. Counted here are some 2,500,000 clones, under 95% occurring once; the ten biggest clones make up approximately 0.36%. Sequenced: naive CD4+ T cells from PBMCs. The subset is: CD45RA+ positively selected. The receptor source for this set is a man aged 18 to 35 in good health. Some clones in this sample may be carry-over from other donors' samples.

The V and J genes are TRBV7-3 and TRBJ2-5, with TRBD2 as a possible D gene (5 bases). The germline gives CDR1 SGHTA, CDR2 FQGTGA. This CDR3 has 14 amino acids. Between the trimmed V and J ends, which lost 1 base and 5 bases, there was a span of 11 bases. CDR3 coding DNA: TGTGCCAGCAGCTTAAACCGGGAATCCGAGACCCAGTACTTC. This encodes CASSLNRESETQYF.

This rearrangement joins TRBV6-1 to TRBJ2-7; D remains ambiguous. Trimming removed 3 bases at V and 0 bases at J, with 12 bases between. Germline CDR1 and CDR2: MNHNS and SASEGT. This CDR3 contains 15 residues. CDR3 bases: TGTGCCAGCAGTGATTCTGCGGCCAACTCCTACGAGCAGTACTTC. Translation gives CASSDSAANSYEQYF.

As regards this clone: Other DNA variants within this sample encode the same CDR3. The V call is TRBV27, the J call TRBJ2-5; maybe TRBD1 (6 bases). The V end lost 3 bases, the J end lost 4 bases, and 6 bases lay between the germline ends. The length of the CDR3 is 12 residues. The germline CDR1 and CDR2 sequences are MNHEY and SMNVEV (reference sequence). The DNA for the CDR3 is TGTGCCAGCAGTTTCAGGGGAGAGACCCAGTACTTC. Amino acid sequence: CASSFRGETQYF.

For this clone: Other DNA sequences in the sample encode the same CDR3. V is TRBV5-1 and J is TRBJ2-7; D is ambiguous. Germline CDR1 and CDR2: SGHRS and YFSETQ. The CDR3 totals 12 residues. V was cut by 4 bases and J by 4 bases, with 9 bases left in between. CDR3 DNA: TGCGCCAGCAGCCTGGGCGCATACGAGCAGTACTTC. Translating it yields CASSLGAYEQYF.

This chain uses TRBV2 with TRBJ1-1; D unresolved. Germline V CDR1 and CDR2: SNHLY, FYNNEI. The CDR3 has 13 amino acids. V gave up 5 bases and J gave up 3 bases, with 10 bases separating them. The CDR3 spells CASSSALYTEAFF. The CDR3, as DNA: TGTGCCAGCAGTTCCGCTTTATACACTGAAGCTTTCTTT.

CDR3 in amino acids: CASSDPGRGGYTF. CDR3 nucleotides: TGTGCCAGCAGTGACCCCGGCAGAGGTGGCTACACCTTC. The V gene is TRBV6-4, the J gene TRBJ1-2; no definite D call. Trimming shortened V by 2 bases and J by 7 bases, and 11 bases separated the two germline ends. CDR1 and CDR2 from the germline V gene are MRHNA and SNTAGT. The length of the CDR3 is 13 residues.

The rearrangement joins TRBV18 to TRBJ1-1; 7 nucleotides match TRBD1. V lost 5 bases and J lost 1; bases outside the gene matches: 7. The CDR3 runs to 15 residues. The V gene's germline CDR1 is KGHSH and CDR2 LQKENI. The CDR3 protein is CASSSAGQRNTEAFF. The CDR3 DNA reads TGTGCCAGCTCATCAGCGGGACAGCGGAACACTGAAGCTTTCTTT.

The chain has TRBV6-1 and TRBJ2-7; 9 nucleotides match TRBD1. With 3 bases clipped from V and 5 bases from J, the junction kept 5 bases outside the gene matches. In germline, CDR1 is MNHNS, CDR2 SASEGT. The CDR3 is 14 amino acids. CDR3 sequence (DNA): TGTGCCAGCAGTGACCCGGGACAGGGTGACGAGCAGTACTTC. It yields the protein CASSDPGQGDEQYF.

The V call is TRBV5-1, the J call TRBJ2-3, with 8 bases identical to TRBD2. Trimming took 0 bases from V and 5 from J; bases not matched to a gene: 8. The CDR3 spans 16 residues. The germline CDR1 and CDR2 sequences are SGHRS and YFSETQ. The CDR3 sequence: CASSLGWLAGKDTQYF. CDR3 in DNA: TGCGCCAGCAGCTTGGGTTGGTTAGCGGGGAAAGATACGCAGTATTTT.

This clone occurred once. The V call is TRBV7-3, the J call TRBJ1-3; unclear D gene. Trimming removed 2 bases from V and 0 bases from J, with 8 bases in between. CDR1 is SGHTA and CDR2 is FQGTGA in the germline V gene. The CDR3 consists of 15 residues. DNA of the CDR3: TGTGCCAGCAGCTTACTGGCGAACTCTGGAAACACCATATATTTT. Its translation is CASSLLANSGNTIYF.

The chain joins TRBV9 to TRBJ2-5, with D possibly matching TRBD1 (5 bases). The CDR3 runs to 16 residues. Trimming stripped 2 bases from V and 5 bases from J, with 19 bases between. CDR1 SGDLS and CDR2 YYNGEE come from the germline V gene. The CDR3 coding sequence is TGTGCCAGCAGCGTTGATGGCAGGGTGATTGCGGAGACCCAGTACTTC. It is translated as CASSVDGRVIAETQYF.

V gene TRBV6-5 combines with J gene TRBJ2-3; 9 bases fit TRBD2. V shed 8 bases, J shed 5 bases, and the junction held 5 bases outside the gene matches. The V gene's germline CDR1 is MNHEY and CDR2 SVGAGI. CDR3 size: 13 residues. DNA of the CDR3: TGTGCCAGCTCGGCGGGAGGGAGAGATACGCAGTATTTT. Translated, it gives CASSAGGRDTQYF.

V is TRBV27 and J is TRBJ2-1; the D gene is possibly TRBD1 (6 bases). Per the germline V gene, CDR1 is MNHEY and CDR2 is SMNVEV (reference sequence). V lost 2 bases and J 4 bases, leaving 18 bases between the germline ends. This CDR3 spans 17 amino acids. This CDR3 is CASSLLPALTGYNEQFF. In DNA, the CDR3 is TGTGCCAGCAGTTTACTCCCCGCTTTGACAGGATACAATGAGCAGTTCTTC.

On this clone: The identical CDR3 is also encoded by other nucleotide sequences in the sample. The chain joins TRBV9 to TRBJ2-5; 9 bases fit TRBD2. Losses at the gene ends were 0 bases for V and 5 bases for J; bases not matched to a gene: 5. Per the germline V gene, CDR1 is SGDLS and CDR2 is YYNGEE. CDR3 size: 15 residues. CDR3 DNA sequence: TGTGCCAGCAGCGTAGTGGGTAGCGGGAGCGAGACCCAGTACTTC. This gives the protein CASSVVGSGSETQYF. The variable domain in full, with the rest retrieved from reference TRBV9 and TRBJ2-5, is DSGVTQTPKHLITATGQRVTLRCSPRSGDLSVYWYQQSLDQGLQFLIQYYNGEERAKGNILERFSAQQFPDLHSELNLSSLELGDSALYFCASSVVGSGSETQYFGPGTRLLVL.

This chain connects TRBV10-3 to TRBJ2-5, with 11 bases that match TRBD2. V was clipped by 0 bases and J by 5 bases; unmatched bases: 5. Germline CDR1 reads ENHRY; CDR2 reads SYGVKD. The CDR3 has 16 residues. Written as DNA, the CDR3 is TGTGCCATCAGTGAGTCCCTAGCGGGAGGTGCGGAGACCCAGTACTTC. Translation gives CAISESLAGGAETQYF.

This clone has a handful of counts. V is TRBV7-3 and J is TRBJ2-7; 7 bases align to TRBD2. V was clipped by 5 bases and J by 5 bases; unmatched bases: 9. The CDR3 loop spans 14 amino acids. Germline values: CDR1 SGHTA, CDR2 FQGTGA. The chain's CDR3 is CASSLGGNKNEQYF. CDR3 nucleotide sequence: TGTGCCAGCAGCCTCGGGGGGAATAAGAACGAGCAGTACTTC.

The chain links TRBV5-4 to TRBJ1-2; D uncertain. With 4 bases removed from V and 6 bases from J, the gap between germline ends came to 16 bases. CDR3 size: 14 residues. Germline V gene sequence: CDR1 SGHNT, CDR2 YYREEE (reference sequence). The CDR3 here is CASSPGRVSDGYTF. In nucleotides, the CDR3 is TGTGCCAGCAGCCCTGGGAGGGTTTCCGATGGCTACACCTTC.

The genes are TRBV5-1 and TRBJ2-7; D gene unclear. This CDR3 region has 15 residues. The V end lost 0 bases, the J end lost 0 bases, and 10 bases lay between the germline ends. Germline V lookup: CDR1 SGHRS, CDR2 YFSETQ. The CDR3 DNA reads TGCGCCAGCAGCTTGGCCGGGCAGCCCTCCTACGAGCAGTACTTC. Protein sequence: CASSLAGQPSYEQYF.

The chain carries TRBV6-1 and TRBJ2-7; the D is unclear. V shed 7 bases and J shed 0 bases, with 4 bases lying between them. The CDR3 totals 11 residues. CDR1 and CDR2 from the germline V gene are MNHNS and SASEGT. This chain's CDR3 is CASTASYEQYF. The CDR3 coding sequence is TGTGCCAGCACGGCCTCCTACGAGCAGTACTTC.